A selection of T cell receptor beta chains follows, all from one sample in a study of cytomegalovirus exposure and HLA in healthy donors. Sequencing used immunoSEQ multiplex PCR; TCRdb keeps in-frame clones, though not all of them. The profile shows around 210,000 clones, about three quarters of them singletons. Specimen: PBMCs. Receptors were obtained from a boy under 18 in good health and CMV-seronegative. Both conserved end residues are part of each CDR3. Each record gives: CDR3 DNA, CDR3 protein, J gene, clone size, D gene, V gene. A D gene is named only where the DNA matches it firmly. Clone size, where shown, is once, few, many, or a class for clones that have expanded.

TGCGCCAGCAGCTTGGCAACGGCAGCGGACGAGCAGTACTTC CASSLATAADEQYF TRBJ2-7 NA NA TRBV5-1
TGCGCCAGCAGCTTTGAGTACCTCAGAGGGTACAATGAGCAGTTCTTC CASSFEYLRGYNEQFF TRBJ2-1 once NA TRBV5-1
TGTGCCAGCAGCTCGCCACAGGGGGGCAACTATGGCTACACCTTC CASSSPQGGNYGYTF TRBJ1-2 NA TRBD1 TRBV7-9
TGCAGCGCTGGGAGAGGCAATGAGCAGTTCTTC CSAGRGNEQFF TRBJ2-1 NA NA TRBV20-1
TGTGCCAGCAGTTACGGGGGGGTTAGCAATCAGCCCCAGCATTTT CASSYGGVSNQPQHF TRBJ1-5 NA NA TRBV6-6
TGCGCCAGCAGCACTGACAGAAATAGCAATCAGCCCCAGCATTTT CASSTDRNSNQPQHF TRBJ1-5 NA NA TRBV4-1
TGTGCCTGGAGTGCACAGGTGAACACTGAAGCTTTCTTT CAWSAQVNTEAFF TRBJ1-1 NA NA TRBV30
TGTGCCAGCAGCGGCCTCAAAGGCGGGGGCTACGAGCAGTACTTC CASSGLKGGGYEQYF TRBJ2-7 NA TRBD2 TRBV5-6
TGTGCCAGCAGCAGACTCCGGGACAGGGGAGAGCAGTTCTTC CASSRLRDRGEQFF TRBJ2-1 NA TRBD1 TRBV6-5
TGTGCCAGCAGCTTAGATCGGGGGGCGTACTATGGCTACACCTTC CASSLDRGAYYGYTF TRBJ1-2 NA NA TRBV7-9
TGTGCCAGCAGTTGGGGGGGTAGCCAGAACACTGAAGCTTTCTTT CASSWGGSQNTEAFF TRBJ1-1 once NA TRBV6-5
TGTGCCAGCAGCGGGGGGGGATATCAAATGAACACTGAAGCTTTCTTT CASSGGGYQMNTEAFF TRBJ1-1 once NA TRBV5-6
TGTGCCTGGAGTGTAGGTGGCGGATCTGAAAAACTGTTTTTT CAWSVGGGSEKLFF TRBJ1-4 NA NA TRBV30
TGTGCCAGTAGCCTGACTAGCGGAGCCTCCTACGAGCAGTACTTC CASSLTSGASYEQYF TRBJ2-7 NA TRBD2 TRBV19
TGTGCCAGCACCCAGACAGGGTATAACTATGGCTACACCTTC CASTQTGYNYGYTF TRBJ1-2 NA TRBD1 TRBV2
TGTGCCACCAGCAGAGCCCGTTACGAGCAGTACTTC CATSRARYEQYF TRBJ2-7 once NA TRBV15
TGTGCCAGCAGTGAGGGACAGGGTAATGAAAAACTGTTTTTT CASSEGQGNEKLFF TRBJ1-4 NA TRBD1 TRBV6-1